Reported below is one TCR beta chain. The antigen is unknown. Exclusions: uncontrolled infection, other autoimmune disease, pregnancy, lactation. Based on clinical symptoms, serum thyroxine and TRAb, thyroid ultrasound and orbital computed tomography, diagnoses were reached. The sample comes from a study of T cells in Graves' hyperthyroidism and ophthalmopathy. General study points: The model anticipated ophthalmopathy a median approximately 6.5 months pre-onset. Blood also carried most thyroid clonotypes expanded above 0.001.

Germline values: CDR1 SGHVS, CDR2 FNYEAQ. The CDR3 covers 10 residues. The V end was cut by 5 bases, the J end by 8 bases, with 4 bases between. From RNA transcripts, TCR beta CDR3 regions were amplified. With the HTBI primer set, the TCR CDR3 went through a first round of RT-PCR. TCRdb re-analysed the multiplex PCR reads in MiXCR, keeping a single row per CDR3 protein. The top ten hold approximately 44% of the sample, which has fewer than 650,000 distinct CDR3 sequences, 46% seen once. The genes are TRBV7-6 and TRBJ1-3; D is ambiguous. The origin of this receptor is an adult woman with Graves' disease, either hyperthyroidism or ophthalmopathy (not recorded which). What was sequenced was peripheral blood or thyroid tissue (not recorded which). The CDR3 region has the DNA TGTGCCAGCAGCGGAGACACCATATATTTT. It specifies CASSGDTIYF.